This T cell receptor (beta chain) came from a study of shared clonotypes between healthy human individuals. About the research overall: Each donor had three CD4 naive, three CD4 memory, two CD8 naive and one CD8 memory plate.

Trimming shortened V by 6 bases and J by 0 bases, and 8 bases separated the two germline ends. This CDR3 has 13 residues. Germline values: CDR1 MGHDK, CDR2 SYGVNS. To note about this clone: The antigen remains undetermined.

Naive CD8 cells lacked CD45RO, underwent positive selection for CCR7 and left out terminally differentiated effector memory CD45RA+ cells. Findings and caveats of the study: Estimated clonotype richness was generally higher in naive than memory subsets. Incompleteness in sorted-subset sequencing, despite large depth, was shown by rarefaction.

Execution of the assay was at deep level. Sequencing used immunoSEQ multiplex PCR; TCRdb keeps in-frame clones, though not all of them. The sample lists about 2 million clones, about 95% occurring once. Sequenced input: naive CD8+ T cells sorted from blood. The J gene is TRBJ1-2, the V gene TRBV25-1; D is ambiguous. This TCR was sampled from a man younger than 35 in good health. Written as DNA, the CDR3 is TGTGCCAGCAGCATTAATTCTAACTATGGCTACACCTTC. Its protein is CASSINSNYGYTF.